Presented here are 27 T cell receptor beta chains from one specimen sequenced in a study of blood T cell repertoires in COVID-19. Repertoires were generated with immunoSEQ multiplex PCR, while TCRdb's copy carries only in-frame clones and drops some. In the table there are 200,000 to 250,000 clones, about 80% of which are singletons. Sequences were obtained from peripheral blood. The receptors were gathered from a woman aged 60-75 years with acute or convalescent COVID-19.

The rearrangement joins TRBV28 to TRBJ1-2; 8 nucleotides match TRBD1. Germline values: CDR1 MDHEN, CDR2 SYDVKM. The CDR3 is 15 residues long. V was pared by 4 bases and J by 4 bases, with 8 bases of the junction left unmatched. The CDR3 spells CASSYRQGQIYGYTF. CDR3 nucleotides: TGTGCCAGCAGTTACCGACAGGGGCAAATCTATGGCTACACCTTC.

This chain joins TRBV5-6 and TRBJ1-1; D call uncertain. V gave up 4 bases and J gave up 4 bases, with 20 bases separating them. The length of the CDR3 is 16 residues. The germline V gene has CDR1 SGHDT and CDR2 YYEEEE. This CDR3 is CASSRIHLGLGTEAFF. For the CDR3, the DNA is TGTGCCAGCAGCCGGATACACCTCGGGTTGGGCACTGAAGCTTTCTTT. The full variable domain, completed using reference TRBV5-6 and TRBJ1-1, is DAGVTQSPTHLIKTRGQQVTLRCSPKSGHDTVSWYQQALGQGPQFIFQYYEEEERQRGNFPDRFSGHQFPNYSSELNVNALLLGDSALYLCASSRIHLGLGTEAFFGQGTRLTVV.

This chain connects TRBV11-3 to TRBJ1-4, with TRBD1 as a possible D gene (6 bases). Germline V gene data show CDR1 as SGHNT and CDR2 as YENEEA. V was shortened by 1 base and J by 1 base, with 16 bases between the two germline ends. The CDR3 runs 18 residues. The CDR3 DNA reads TGTGCCAGCAGCTTAGGCCACAGGGTATCGGGAACTAATGAAAAACTGTTTTTT. This translates into CASSLGHRVSGTNEKLFF.

V usage is TRBV2 and J usage is TRBJ2-3; no clear D. This CDR3 is 14 amino acids long. V dropped 6 bases and J dropped 4 bases, with 14 bases sitting between them. Germline CDR1 is SNHLY and CDR2 is FYNNEI. CDR3 loop: CASRADSYPDTQYF. As DNA, the CDR3 is TGTGCCAGCAGAGCTGACTCATATCCAGATACGCAGTATTTT.

This clone was picked up one time. The genes are TRBV6-2 or TRBV6-3 and TRBJ2-5; 13 bases line up with TRBD2. Germline CDR1 MNHEY, CDR2 SVGEGT. The CDR3 runs to 15 residues. Germline trimming cut 6 bases from V and 2 bases from J; bases unmatched to any gene: 3. The CDR3 loop is CASSRTSGGQETQYF. The DNA of the CDR3 is TGTGCCAGCAGCCGGACTAGCGGGGGTCAAGAGACCCAGTACTTC.

J is TRBJ1-2 and V is TRBV2; maybe TRBD1 (6 bases). The CDR3 length is 13 residues. Between the trimmed V and J ends, which lost 8 bases and 3 bases, there was a span of 13 bases. Germline V gene data show CDR1 as SNHLY and CDR2 as FYNNEI. The CDR3 coding sequence is TGTGCCAGCGGGATACAGGGTGACTATGGCTACACCTTC. It codes for CASGIQGDYGYTF.

The chain uses TRBV11-2 and TRBJ2-1; the match to TRBD2 covers 13 bases. J lost 4 bases, V lost 4 bases, and 7 bases had no gene match. The CDR3 runs to 17 residues. In germline, CDR1 is SGHAT, CDR2 FQNNGV. The CDR3 here is CASSSHATSGGYNEQFF. For the CDR3, the DNA is TGTGCCAGCAGCTCCCACGCGACTAGCGGGGGGTACAATGAGCAGTTCTTC. Full variable domain (missing parts from reference TRBV11-2 and TRBJ2-1): EAGVAQSPRYKIIEKRQSVAFWCNPISGHATLYWYQQILGQGPKLLIQFQNNGVVDDSQLPKDRFSAERLKGVDSTLKIQPAKLEDSAVYLCASSSHATSGGYNEQFFGPGTRLTVL.

The chain employs TRBV6-2 or TRBV6-3 and TRBJ2-2; 8 nucleotides match TRBD1. This CDR3 is 15 amino acids long. From germline, CDR1 is MNHEY and CDR2 SVGEGT. V shed 4 bases and J 1 base; nucleotides not matched to a gene: 2. The CDR3 DNA reads TGTGCCAGCAGTTCCGGGACAGGGAACACCGGGGAGCTGTTTTTT. Protein sequence: CASSSGTGNTGELFF.

CDR3 in amino acids: CASSSKGLSASYNSPLHF. CDR3 sequence (DNA): TGCGCCAGCAGCTCTAAGGGACTCTCCGCCTCCTATAATTCACCCCTCCACTTT. This rearrangement joins TRBV5-1 to TRBJ1-6, with D possibly being TRBD1 (5 bases). Trimming pared 3 bases from V and 0 bases from J, leaving 16 bases between. The CDR3 extends over 18 amino acids. The germline V gene has CDR1 SGHRS and CDR2 YFSETQ.

This chain links TRBV7-9 with TRBJ1-2, with a possible D match to TRBD1 (5 bases). This CDR3 region has 14 residues. The V end lost 0 bases, the J end lost 5 bases, and 10 bases lay between the germline ends. Germline V CDR1 and CDR2: SEHNR, FQNEAQ (reference sequence). The chain's CDR3 is CASSLARVFYGYTF. Here the CDR3 DNA reads TGTGCCAGCAGCTTAGCCAGGGTTTTTTATGGCTACACCTTC.

The V and J genes are TRBV5-6 and TRBJ1-2; 9 bases map to TRBD1. The CDR3 is 12 residues long. Germline trimming cut 3 bases from V and 8 bases from J; bases unmatched to any gene: 2. Germline V lookup: CDR1 SGHDT, CDR2 YYEEEE. CDR3 nucleotides: TGTGCCAGCAGCTGGACAGGGGCCGGCTACACCTTC. Protein: CASSWTGAGYTF.

The genes are TRBV4-3 and TRBJ2-7, with 8 bases lining up with TRBD1. This CDR3 contains 14 residues. V trimming: 0 bases; J trimming: 5 bases; junction bases outside the gene matches: 3. Germline loops: CDR1 LGHNA, CDR2 YSLEER. Here the CDR3 DNA reads TGCGCCAGCAGCCAAGAGGGACAGGACAACGAGCAGTACTTC. It translates to CASSQEGQDNEQYF.

V and J are TRBV6-5 and TRBJ1-6; 10 positions match TRBD1. Losses at the gene ends were 8 bases for V and 8 bases for J; bases not matched to a gene: 9. Germline assignment: CDR1 MNHEY and CDR2 SVGAGI. The CDR3 totals 15 residues. CDR3 nucleotide sequence: TGTGCCAGCGGATACCGGGGGACAGGGGATTCACCCCTCCACTTT. Translating gives CASGYRGTGDSPLHF.

This clone was seen only once. Different DNA sequences within this sample yield the same CDR3. The gene calls are TRBV19 and TRBJ1-2, with a weak D call TRBD1 (6 bases). V was shortened by 3 bases and J by 6 bases, with 8 bases between the two germline ends. The germline V gene has CDR1 LNHDA and CDR2 SQIVND (reference sequence). This CDR3 has 12 residues. The CDR3 nucleotides read TGTGCCAGTAGTATCGCAGGGGATGGCTACACCTTC. It is translated as CASSIAGDGYTF.

This rearrangement joins TRBV19 to TRBJ1-1, with D perhaps TRBD1 (6 bases). CDR1 is LNHDA, CDR2 SQIVND, per germline (reference sequence). Trimming pared 7 bases from V and 1 base from J, leaving 16 bases between. This CDR3 is built from 15 residues. The CDR3 protein is CASKVGRGSNTEAFF. The CDR3 DNA is TGTGCCAGTAAAGTGGGAAGGGGGTCGAACACTGAAGCTTTCTTT.

This clone was picked up one time. The chain is built from TRBV28 and TRBJ1-5; 9 bases match TRBD1. Trimming removed 5 bases from V and 5 bases from J; junction bases left unmatched: 7. Germline CDR1 is MDHEN and CDR2 is SYDVKM. This CDR3 spans 15 amino acids. CDR3 residues: CASSVRDREDQPQHF. The CDR3 nucleotides read TGTGCCAGCAGTGTCCGGGACAGGGAAGATCAGCCCCAGCATTTT.

The genes are TRBV7-6 and TRBJ2-7; 9 positions match TRBD2. The CDR3 runs 15 residues. Losses at the gene ends were 2 bases for V and 6 bases for J; bases not matched to a gene: 8. Germline CDR1 SGHVS, CDR2 FNYEAQ. The CDR3 bases are TGTGCCAGCAGCTTAATTAGCGGGGGATTAGGCGAGCAGTACTTC. Amino acid sequence: CASSLISGGLGEQYF.

V usage is TRBV5-4 and J usage is TRBJ2-1, with 11 bases lining up with TRBD2. Trimming cost V 1 base and J 6 bases; bases outside gene matches: 6. CDR1 is SGHNT, CDR2 YYREEE, per germline (reference sequence). This CDR3 comprises 16 residues. The CDR3 bases are TGTGCCAGCAGCTTGCAGCAAGGACTAGCGGGCAATGAGCAGTTCTTC. Its protein product is CASSLQQGLAGNEQFF.

A few counts support this clone. The chain joins TRBV9 to TRBJ1-3; D not resolved. The length of the CDR3 is 16 residues. The germline V and J ends were trimmed by 2 bases and 3 bases, with 15 bases remaining between them. Germline CDR1 and CDR2: SGDLS and YYNGEE. The CDR3 DNA reads as TGTGCCAGCAGCGTTACTACAACTCCCCTTGGAAACACCATATATTTT. This gives the protein CASSVTTTPLGNTIYF.

CDR3 DNA sequence: TGTGCCAGCATAGCCGGGACTACGAACACTGAAGCTTTCTTT. This sequence encodes CASIAGTTNTEAFF. This chain uses TRBV6-5 with TRBJ1-1, with D maybe TRBD1 (5 bases). V was shortened by 7 bases and J by 1 base, with 13 bases between the two germline ends. This CDR3 spans 14 amino acids. Germline CDR1 reads MNHEY; CDR2 reads SVGAGI.

The chain recombines TRBV9 with TRBJ1-2; 8 bases fit TRBD1. Germline CDR1 reads SGDLS; CDR2 reads YYNGEE. This CDR3 is 14 amino acids long. V was clipped by 3 bases and J by 4 bases; unmatched bases: 5. The CDR3 sequence: CASSASGGAYGYTF. The CDR3, as DNA: TGTGCCAGCAGCGCCTCAGGGGGCGCCTATGGCTACACCTTC.

V is TRBV10-2 and J is TRBJ1-2; TRBD1 might be the D (5 bases). The V gene lost 3 bases and the J gene lost 10 bases, with 18 bases spanning the gap. The CDR3 extends over 14 amino acids. The germline gives CDR1 WSHSY, CDR2 SAAADI. DNA for the CDR3: TGCGCCAGCAGTGATAGCCAGGGTTGGGGATACTACACCTTC. This codes for CASSDSQGWGYYTF.

The chain is built from TRBV6-1 and TRBJ1-2, with 7 bases fitting TRBD1. V shed 1 base, J shed 3 bases, and the junction held 2 bases outside the gene matches. The CDR3 length is 14 residues. Germline CDR1 and CDR2: MNHNS and SASEGT. CDR3 in DNA: TGTGCCAGCAGTGAAGAGGGGGCTCACTATGGCTACACCTTC. Translating gives CASSEEGAHYGYTF.

The V gene is TRBV5-1, the J gene TRBJ1-2; 9 bases fit TRBD1. The CDR3 is made up of 17 amino acids. After removal of 2 bases from V and 4 bases from J, the junction contained 12 bases not matched to a gene. Per the germline V gene, CDR1 is SGHRS and CDR2 is YFSETQ. In DNA form, the CDR3 reads TGCGCCAGCAGCTTTGGAGGACAGGGGCGCGGAGGCTATGGCTACACCTTC. Translation: CASSFGGQGRGGYGYTF.

The rearrangement links TRBV30 to TRBJ1-1, with D unresolved. Trimming shortened V by 4 bases and J by 1 base, and 10 bases separated the two germline ends. Germline CDR1 and CDR2: GTSNPN and SVGIG (reference sequence). This CDR3 has 13 residues. Here the CDR3 reads CAWNKRGNTEAFF. In nucleotides, the CDR3 is TGTGCCTGGAATAAACGGGGGAACACTGAAGCTTTCTTT.

The chain links TRBV16 to TRBJ1-2; D possibly corresponds to TRBD1 (6 bases). The germline gives CDR1 KGHSY, CDR2 FQNENV. The CDR3 spans 14 residues. V was trimmed by 0 bases and J by 5 bases, leaving 10 bases between them. CDR3 in DNA: TGTGCCAGCAGCCAATCGACAGGAATATATGGCTACACCTTC. Translating it yields CASSQSTGIYGYTF.

As for this clone: The germline gene is not matched at one end of the junction; a read error may be the cause. The chain is built from TRBV5-1 and TRBJ2-7, with 11 bases identical to TRBD2. Germline V gene data show CDR1 as SGHRS and CDR2 as YFSETQ. The CDR3 spans 18 residues. The chain's CDR3 is CAGSSGLAGGIGTYEQYF. The CDR3 DNA is TGCGCCGGCAGCTCGGGGCTAGCGGGGGGCATCGGGACCTACGAGCAGTACTTC.